These T cell receptor beta chains were read from a single sample in a study of CD8 T cells in Susac syndrome. TCRdb ran MiXCR on the immunoSEQ multiplex PCR reads and lists one entry per CDR3 protein. The sample has roughly 200,000 distinct CDR3 sequences; around 94% are singletons. The sample consisted of CD4+ T cells from PBMCs. The receptors originated from a human donor with Susac syndrome. The CDR3 runs from the conserved cysteine through the conserved F or W.

j_call	v_call	cdr3_aa
TRBJ1-2	TRBV5-1	CASSLDSRGVGYTF
TRBJ2-7	TRBV7-6	CASSSTLASYEQYF
TRBJ1-2	TRBV12-3/TRBV12-4	CASSWTAEYYGYTF
TRBJ2-3	TRBV27	CASRYLAGASTDTQYF
TRBJ2-5	TRBV7-9	CASSRSSGRADEETQYF
TRBJ2-5	TRBV20-1	CSAPTDAGIQYF
TRBJ2-2	TRBV2	CASRREPNTGELFF
TRBJ2-7	TRBV9	CASSVESSGEQYF
TRBJ2-5	TRBV20-1	CSAHRLNQETQYF
TRBJ1-5	TRBV19	CASSGDDRGSGQPQHF
TRBJ1-1	TRBV20-1	CSARVAPGTEAFF
TRBJ2-7	TRBV6-5	CASSYRRLDEQYF
TRBJ2-1	TRBV14	CASSQWASGPRGDEQFF
TRBJ2-7	TRBV7-8	CASSLRGVGSYEQYF
TRBJ1-1	TRBV4-3	CASSQEARPNTEAFF
TRBJ1-1	TRBV6-1	CASRAVFMNTEAFF
TRBJ1-4	TRBV14	CASSPNRADEKLFF
TRBJ2-7	TRBV29-1	CSDDLTRRGEQYF
TRBJ2-3	TRBV28	CASSPYGRWGGDTQYF
TRBJ2-3	TRBV7-2	CASSLRRPTTRDTQYF
TRBJ2-5	TRBV7-6	CASSLSFGETQYF
TRBJ2-5	TRBV29-1	CSVVTSGGAQETQYF
TRBJ2-3	TRBV20-1	CSARRREEWEDTQYF
TRBJ1-2	TRBV2	CASRPGHYGYTF
TRBJ1-1	TRBV12-3/TRBV12-4	CASTIRRLGTEAFF
TRBJ2-7	TRBV5-6	CASSLYGGRTYEQYF
TRBJ1-5	TRBV28	CASRRDQPQHF
TRBJ2-3	TRBV24-1	CATSDSRTPDTQYF
TRBJ2-5	TRBV9	CASSPTGQQETQYF
TRBJ2-7	TRBV27	CASTRGLKDEQYF
TRBJ1-2	TRBV25-1	CASKVGFYGYTF
TRBJ1-1	TRBV11-2	CASSLVGHPFPVEAFF
TRBJ2-1	TRBV20-1	CSARVIGGDEQFF
TRBJ2-1	TRBV20-1	CSARDALAGDGEQFF
TRBJ2-1	TRBV30	CAWSQGLAGFNEQFF
TRBJ2-7	TRBV5-1	CASSAGQTSSYEQYF
TRBJ1-2	TRBV27	CASSLSPGAKGYTF
TRBJ1-2	TRBV6-1	CASSPTDPNYGYTF
TRBJ1-1	TRBV20-1	CSQAPATMNTEAFF
TRBJ2-1	TRBV5-1	CASSLRLAGGDEQFF
TRBJ1-1	TRBV5-4	CASSDRDLGTEAFF
TRBJ1-1	TRBV20-1	CSAMEFTEAFF
TRBJ2-7	TRBV11-2	CASSLDLRRSSYEQYF
TRBJ2-5	TRBV15	CATSRVGGGRAPETQYF
TRBJ2-5	TRBV5-1	CASSLGQSEETQYF
TRBJ1-5	TRBV6-1	CASRVQGYPNQPQHF
TRBJ1-5	TRBV9	CASSVGGQPNQPQHF
TRBJ1-1	TRBV30	CAWSVRLQSNTEAFF
TRBJ1-1	TRBV20-1	CSARDTPLNTEAFF
TRBJ2-6	TRBV19	CASSIDRTGPGANVLTF
TRBJ2-5	TRBV11-2	CASSFFRLAGTQETQYF
TRBJ2-6	TRBV19	CASHRGLGGSAGANVLTF
TRBJ1-1	TRBV7-9	CASSVTRNTEAFF